This T cell receptor (beta chain) was obtained from a study of blood T cell repertoires in COVID-19. Across the study: Acute and convalescent COVID-19 specimens originated in the United States, Italy and Spain.

Here immunoSEQ multiplex PCR was the method, and the copy in TCRdb shows in-frame clones only, minus some. The sample comprises 150,000 to 180,000 clones, roughly 84% of which are singletons, and more than 7.5% rests with the top ten. Trimming took 4 bases from V and 6 from J; bases not matched to a gene: 6. Germline-derived CDR1 and CDR2 are SGHDN and FVKESK. This CDR3 contains 15 residues. A single count supports this clone. The receptor was isolated from a woman aged 60-70 years with COVID-19, enrolled during active disease. Sequencing was performed on peripheral blood. The chain uses TRBV14 and TRBJ2-3, with 11 bases matching TRBD2. CDR3 bases: TGTGCCAGCAGCCCCGGGACTAGCGGTGTGGATACGCAGTATTTT. It is translated as CASSPGTSGVDTQYF.